The present T cell receptor beta chain was sequenced within a study of blood T cell repertoires in COVID-19. Generated by immunoSEQ multiplex PCR, the TCRdb table keeps only in-frame clones and is missing some. The sample shows over 75,000 clones, around 81% of them seen only once. The CDR3 covers 11 residues. The V gene end was trimmed by 6 bases and the J gene end by 9 bases; junction bases not matched to a gene: 3. Per germline, CDR1 DFQATT and CDR2 SNEGSKA (reference sequence). The TCR sequence derives from a man aged 50 or older who had recovered from COVID-19. The J gene is TRBJ2-1, the V gene TRBV20-1; TRBD1 matches at 9 bases. Sequenced material: peripheral blood. CDR3 in amino acids: CSAKDRGEQFF. The CDR3, as DNA: TGCAGTGCGAAGGACAGGGGTGAGCAGTTCTTC.